Given below is one T cell receptor (beta chain) in context. Germline values: CDR1 DFQATT, CDR2 SNEGSKA (reference sequence). The CDR3 is 14 residues long. The data belong to a study of T cells expressing NK-cell markers. Reprocessing the 5' RACE reads, TCRdb reports a single entry for every CDR3 protein and omits DNA. The sample data list 500,000 to 700,000 distinct CDR3 sequences. Specimen: blood T cells: a sorted CD56 or NKG2C T cell subset, CD4+ or CD8+ T cells, or bulk PBMC T cells (not recorded which). The genes are TRBV20-1 and TRBJ2-2; TCRdb lists TRBD1, though no DNA is available to test this call. The receptor was derived from a young man in good health. The CDR3 loop is CSAREDRQTGELFF.